This TCR beta chain was recorded in a study of blood T cell repertoires in COVID-19. The method was immunoSEQ multiplex PCR; TCRdb's version includes in-frame clones alone and lacks a portion of them. The sample consists of about 68,000 clones, roughly 85% of them appearing once. Trimming cost V 1 base and J 2 bases, with 9 bases left between them. The length of the CDR3 is 14 residues. CDR1 and CDR2 (germline): SGHRS, YFSETQ. V is TRBV5-1 and J is TRBJ2-5, with a tentative D call TRBD2 (6 bases). This TCR came from a man aged 45-65 years with acute or convalescent COVID-19. Sequenced input: peripheral blood. Here the CDR3 DNA reads TGCGCCAGCAGCTTGAGTAGCGGACAAGAGACCCAGTACTTC. Its protein is CASSLSSGQETQYF.